The 27 T cell receptor beta chains reported below all come from one sample, sequenced in a study of identical twins. TCRdb analysed the 5' RACE reads with MiXCR anew, one entry per CDR3 protein. Altogether around 1.7 million distinct CDR3 sequences are present, under 35% being singletons, with the ten largest covering more than 0.25%. Sequencing was done on a sample of cord blood. These receptor sequences come from a newborn girl in good health.

This clonotype has just a few counts. The chain combines TRBV6-5 with TRBJ1-5; D call uncertain. The germline V gene has CDR1 MNHEY and CDR2 SVGAGI. CDR3 length equals 13 residues. Trimming shortened V by 2 bases and J by 5 bases, and 7 bases separated the two germline ends. DNA of the CDR3: TGTGCCAGCAGTTACGGAGGGTATCAGCCCCAGCATTTT. Protein product: CASSYGGYQPQHF.

This clonotype was seen more than once but under ten times. The chain couples TRBV5-4 to TRBJ1-1; D not certain. The CDR3 consists of 14 residues. CDR1 SGHNT and CDR2 YYREEE come from the germline V gene (reference sequence). V lost 0 bases and J 4 bases, leaving 10 bases between the germline ends. CDR3 sequence reads: CASSLAPDSTEAFF. CDR3 nucleotides: TGTGCCAGCAGCTTGGCCCCCGATAGCACTGAAGCTTTCTTT.

This chain uses TRBV7-2 with TRBJ2-1; no definite D call. V lost 0 bases to trimming and J lost 0 bases, with 9 bases between them. The CDR3 has 16 amino acids. CDR1 and CDR2 (germline): SGHTA, FQGNSA. CDR3 sequence: CASSLASPSSYNEQFF. The CDR3, as DNA: TGTGCCAGCAGCTTAGCTAGCCCCAGCTCCTACAATGAGCAGTTCTTC.

This clonotype was counted many times. V and J are TRBV24-1 and TRBJ1-5; D remains unclear. Per germline, CDR1 KGHDR and CDR2 SFDVKD. This CDR3 has 14 amino acids. Trimming cost V 2 bases and J 3 bases, with 7 bases left between them. The CDR3 region is CATSDWGLNQPQHF. As DNA, the CDR3 is TGTGCCACCAGTGATTGGGGTCTCAATCAGCCCCAGCATTTT.

This clonotype was seen more than once but under ten times. This chain joins TRBV5-6 and TRBJ2-1; D is unclear. CDR3 length: 18 residues. Trimming took off 4 bases at V and 1 base at J, with 21 bases between the two ends. Looked up from germline, CDR1 is SGHDT and CDR2 is YYEEEE. In nucleotides, the CDR3 is TGTGCCAGCAGCCCCCTCGAAGAGTTGTTTCGGTCCTACAATGAGCAGTTCTTC. Translation gives CASSPLEELFRSYNEQFF.

V gene TRBV9 combines with J gene TRBJ2-2; D might be TRBD2 (6 bases). In germline, CDR1 is SGDLS, CDR2 YYNGEE. CDR3 length: 15 amino acids. V was cut by 3 bases and J by 0 bases, with 9 bases left in between. CDR3 in amino acids: CASSGTSPNTGELFF. The CDR3, as DNA: TGTGCCAGCAGCGGTACTAGCCCGAACACCGGGGAGCTGTTTTTT.

Here the CDR3 reads CASSFRASLVPGADTGELFF. The CDR3 DNA reads TGTGCCAGCAGTTTTCGAGCTTCACTTGTGCCCGGGGCGGACACCGGGGAGCTGTTTTTT. The chain is built from TRBV12-3 or TRBV12-4 and TRBJ2-2, with D perhaps TRBD1 or TRBD2 (5 bases each). The CDR3 has 20 residues. With 3 bases removed from V and 3 bases from J, the gap between germline ends came to 26 bases.

Comment on this clonotype: This may be a read error: a much more frequent sequence differs by one nucleotide. The gene calls are TRBV5-1 and TRBJ2-1; D possibly corresponds to TRBD1 (6 bases). The DNA end is a closer match to TRBJ2-7, so the J assignment may be wrong. The CDR3 loop spans 12 amino acids. Germline values: CDR1 SGHRS, CDR2 YFSETQ. The CDR3: CASSSWDNEQYF. The CDR3 region has the DNA TGCGCCAGCAGCTCCTGGGACAATGAGCAGTACTTC.

The rearrangement joins TRBV2 to TRBJ2-3; D might be TRBD2 (5 bases). Trimming removed 7 bases from V and 2 bases from J, with 10 bases in between. Germline V gives CDR1 SNHLY, CDR2 FYNNEI. The CDR3 is made up of 13 amino acids. CDR3 amino acids: CASNQRPTDTQYF. The CDR3 nucleotides read TGTGCCAGCAATCAGCGGCCCACAGATACGCAGTATTTT.

In its sample, this clonotype was seen a few times. The chain has TRBV20-1 and TRBJ2-1, with TRBD2 identical over 9 bases. Losses at the gene ends were 6 bases for V and 6 bases for J; bases not matched to a gene: 6. The CDR3 consists of 13 residues. Germline CDR1 reads DFQATT; CDR2 reads SNEGSKA (reference sequence). This chain's CDR3 is CSAGLAGINEQFF. CDR3 bases: TGCAGTGCGGGTCTAGCGGGGATCAATGAGCAGTTCTTC.

The chain uses TRBV5-1 and TRBJ1-2, with no clear D. The length of the CDR3 is 15 residues. Trimming removed 1 base at V and 3 bases at J, with 13 bases between. CDR1 and CDR2 (germline): SGHRS, YFSETQ. The CDR3 DNA is TGCGCCAGCAGCTTGATTATAGGCCAGGACTATGGCTACACCTTC. It encodes CASSLIIGQDYGYTF.

The rearrangement uses TRBV5-4 and TRBJ1-2; 9 bases line up with TRBD1. Trimming removed 7 bases from V and 5 bases from J; junction bases left unmatched: 6. Germline loops: CDR1 SGHNT, CDR2 YYREEE (reference sequence). CDR3 length: 13 residues. This CDR3 is CASARDRVYGYTF. The CDR3 DNA reads TGTGCCAGCGCTCGGGACAGGGTATATGGCTACACCTTC.

The sample holds a few counts of this clonotype. The chain combines TRBV25-1 with TRBJ2-3; D is unresolved. Trimming took off 6 bases at V and 5 bases at J, with 9 bases between the two ends. The CDR3 extends over 12 amino acids. Germline V gene lookup returns CDR1 MGHDK and CDR2 SYGVNS. The CDR3 DNA is TGTGCCAGCAGATTGGGTCGAGATACGCAGTATTTT. Translating gives CASRLGRDTQYF.

This clonotype showed up just a few times. The J gene is TRBJ2-1, the V gene TRBV7-2; 9 bases fit TRBD2. The CDR3 contains 15 residues. CDR1 SGHTA and CDR2 FQGNSA come from the germline V gene. The V gene end was trimmed by 1 base and the J gene end by 10 bases; junction bases not matched to a gene: 8. The CDR3 here is CASSLVFPLAGEQFF. Here the CDR3 DNA reads TGTGCCAGCAGCTTAGTTTTTCCGCTAGCGGGGGAGCAGTTCTTC.

The chain couples TRBV2 to TRBJ1-1; unclear D gene. Germline V CDR1 and CDR2: SNHLY, FYNNEI. The CDR3 has 14 amino acids. V lost 8 bases and J lost 3, with 16 bases in between. CDR3 amino acids: CASRLENGYTEAFF. CDR3 bases: TGTGCCAGCCGATTGGAAAATGGGTACACTGAAGCTTTCTTT.

The V and J genes are TRBV12-3 or TRBV12-4 and TRBJ1-1, with D possibly TRBD1 on 6 matching bases. The CDR3 spans 15 residues. Trimming removed 2 bases at V and 0 bases at J, with 10 bases between. The CDR3: CASSLRGQLNTEAFF. The CDR3, as DNA: TGTGCCAGCAGTTTACGAGGACAGTTGAACACTGAAGCTTTCTTT.

The rearrangement uses TRBV28 and TRBJ2-7; weak D call: TRBD1 (5 bases). Trimming removed 8 bases at V and 1 base at J, with 9 bases between. The CDR3 contains 12 residues. CDR1 and CDR2 from the germline V gene are MDHEN and SYDVKM. The chain's CDR3 is CASLDTSYEQYF. CDR3 DNA: TGTGCCAGCTTGGACACTTCCTACGAGCAGTACTTC.

The V gene is TRBV9, the J gene TRBJ2-3; D might be TRBD2 (6 bases). V lost 4 bases to trimming and J lost 4 bases, with 10 bases between them. The CDR3 is 13 residues long. Germline V gene sequence: CDR1 SGDLS, CDR2 YYNGEE. As DNA, the CDR3 is TGTGCCAGCAGCAAAGGGACTGCAGATACGCAGTATTTT. Encoded protein: CASSKGTADTQYF.

The CDR3 is CSTPGARNEQYF. The CDR3 nucleotides are TGCAGTACCCCGGGAGCACGGAATGAGCAGTACTTC. The V call is TRBV20-1, the J call TRBJ2-5, with a weak D call TRBD2 (6 bases). From germline, CDR1 is DFQATT and CDR2 SNEGSKA (reference sequence). V gave up 8 bases and J gave up 11 bases, with 21 bases separating them. This CDR3 comprises 12 residues.

This clonotype has a handful of counts. The V gene is TRBV27, the J gene TRBJ2-4; the D gene is possibly TRBD2 (6 bases). V lost 5 bases and J lost 3, with 17 bases in between. CDR3 size: 16 residues. From germline, CDR1 is MNHEY and CDR2 SMNVEV (reference sequence). DNA for the CDR3: TGTGCCAGCAGTCCCCTGGGGGGACGACACAAAAACATTCAGTACTTC. Translated: CASSPLGGRHKNIQYF.

The chain recombines TRBV28 with TRBJ2-3; 8 positions match TRBD2. The CDR3 covers 16 residues. Germline-derived CDR1 and CDR2 are MDHEN and SYDVKM. V shed 6 bases, J shed 4 bases, and the junction held 12 bases outside the gene matches. CDR3 sequence: CASSPWSGGAADTQYF. CDR3 coding DNA: TGTGCCAGCAGCCCCTGGTCCGGGGGGGCCGCAGATACGCAGTATTTT.

This chain uses TRBV10-3 with TRBJ2-7, with 13 bases lining up with TRBD2. Looked up from germline, CDR1 is ENHRY and CDR2 is SYGVKD. The CDR3 is 15 residues long. V dropped 6 bases and J dropped 2; count of bases not matched to a gene: 4. CDR3: CAISRLAGGAYEQYF. Here the CDR3 DNA reads TGTGCCATCAGCCGACTAGCGGGAGGCGCCTACGAGCAGTACTTC.

V usage is TRBV2 and J usage is TRBJ2-7, with 12 bases identical to TRBD2. The CDR3 extends over 15 amino acids. Trimming cost V 6 bases and J 4 bases; bases outside gene matches: 7. Per germline, CDR1 SNHLY and CDR2 FYNNEI. In DNA form, the CDR3 reads TGTGCCAGCAGCACTACGACTAGCGGGGGTTACGAGCAGTACTTC. As protein: CASSTTTSGGYEQYF.

The sample holds a few counts of this clonotype. This chain links TRBV29-1 with TRBJ1-1; 7 nucleotides match TRBD1. CDR1 is SQVTM, CDR2 ANQGSEA, per germline. The V segment lost 3 bases and the J segment 10 bases; nucleotides outside the gene matches: 5. This CDR3 is 11 amino acids long. The CDR3 loop reads CSVDFRGGAFF. CDR3 nucleotides: TGCAGCGTTGACTTCAGGGGGGGAGCTTTCTTT. Together with reference TRBV29-1 and TRBJ1-1, the CDR3 gives the full variable domain: SAVISQKPSRDICQRGTSLTIQCQVDSQVTMMFWYRQQPGQSLTLIATANQGSEATYESGFVIDKFPISRPNLTFSTLTVSNMSPEDSSIYLCSVDFRGGAFFGQGTRLTVV.

In this sample, this clonotype turned up a few times. The chain employs TRBV12-3 or TRBV12-4 and TRBJ2-1; 7 bases are shared with TRBD2. With 2 bases clipped from V and 7 bases from J, the junction kept 11 bases outside the gene matches. This CDR3 is built from 16 residues. In DNA form, the CDR3 reads TGTGCCAGCAGTTTAAGGATTACGGGAGGAAAGAATGAGCAGTTCTTC. Its translation is CASSLRITGGKNEQFF.

This clonotype was seen a handful of times. V usage is TRBV18 and J usage is TRBJ2-7, with TRBD1 identical over 7 bases. Germline trimming cut 4 bases from V and 0 bases from J; bases unmatched to any gene: 15. Germline V lookup: CDR1 KGHSH, CDR2 LQKENI. CDR3 length: 18 amino acids. CDR3 coding DNA: TGTGCCAGCTCACAGGAGACAGGGAAAGTAAAAAACTCCTACGAGCAGTACTTC. This encodes CASSQETGKVKNSYEQYF. The full variable domain, with the rest looked up from reference TRBV18 and TRBJ2-7, is NAGVMQNPRHLVRRRGQEARLRCSPMKGHSHVYWYRQLPEEGLKFMVYLQKENIIDESGMPKERFSAEFPKEGPSILRIQQVVRGDSAAYFCASSQETGKVKNSYEQYFGPGTRLTVT.

This clonotype was seen more than once but under ten times. The chain links TRBV2 to TRBJ2-1, with 8 bases that match TRBD1. The ends lost 5 bases at V and 2 bases at J; junction bases unmatched: 8. This CDR3 contains 16 residues. Germline V lookup: CDR1 SNHLY, CDR2 FYNNEI. The CDR3 region is CASSNLAGGAYNEQFF. As DNA, the CDR3 is TGTGCCAGCAGTAATTTGGCAGGGGGCGCCTACAATGAGCAGTTCTTC.